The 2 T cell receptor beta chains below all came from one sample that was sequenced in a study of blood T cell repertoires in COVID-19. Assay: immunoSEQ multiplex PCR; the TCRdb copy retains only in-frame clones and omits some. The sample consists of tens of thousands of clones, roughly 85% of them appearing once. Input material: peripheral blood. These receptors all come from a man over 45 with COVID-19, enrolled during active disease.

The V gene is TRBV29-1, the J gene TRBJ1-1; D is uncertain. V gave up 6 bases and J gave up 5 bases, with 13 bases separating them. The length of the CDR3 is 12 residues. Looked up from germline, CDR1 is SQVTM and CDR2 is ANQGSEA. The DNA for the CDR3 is TGCAGCGTGCGCGGAGGGCGAACTGAAGCTTTCTTT. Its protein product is CSVRGGRTEAFF.

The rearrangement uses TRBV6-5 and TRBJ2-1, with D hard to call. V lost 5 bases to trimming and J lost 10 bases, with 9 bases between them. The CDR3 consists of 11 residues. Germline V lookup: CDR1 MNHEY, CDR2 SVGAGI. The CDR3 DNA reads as TGTGCCAGCAGTCTCCGACTCGAGCAGTTCTTC. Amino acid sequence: CASSLRLEQFF.